The next 19 T cell receptor beta chains were all read from a single sample in a study of T cell clusters in autoimmune cytopenias. One tube held mixed TRB-A and TRB-B primer pools for touch-down PCR. One entry per CDR3 protein, without DNA, is what TCRdb gives after re-calling the multiplex PCR reads. The repertoire table contains 2,000 to 3,000 distinct CDR3 sequences. Roughly 38,000 genome equivalents of blood DNA were amplified for TRB. Sequencing was carried out using peripheral blood. These receptors all stem from a human donor with an autoimmune cytopenia or autoimmune hepatitis (not recorded which).

According to its frequency, this clonotype is medium-sized. The V call is TRBV10-3, the J call TRBJ2-1; with no DNA, the TCRdb D assignment of TRBD2 cannot be verified. The CDR3 totals 19 residues. Per germline, CDR1 ENHRY and CDR2 SYGVKD. CDR3 sequence: CAISESGLAGVGSYNEQFF.

This clonotype is classed as medium-sized by frequency. This chain connects TRBV6-5 to TRBJ1-3. The germline V gene encodes CDR1 MNHEY and CDR2 SVGAGI. The CDR3 is 12 amino acids. The CDR3 reads CASSPAGNTIYF.

Frequency places this clonotype as medium-sized. This chain uses TRBV12-3 or TRBV12-4 with TRBJ2-2; TCRdb selects TRBD1, and the lack of DNA leaves this call unchecked. This CDR3 is built from 15 residues. Here the CDR3 reads CASSLLTGVFGELFF.

The genes are TRBV7-2 and TRBJ2-7; there is no DNA to check the TCRdb D call of TRBD2. CDR1 and CDR2 from the germline V gene are SGHTA and FQGNSA. This CDR3 comprises 13 residues. The CDR3 sequence: CASSLGGVTEQYF.

This clonotype is labeled medium-sized (0.01 to 0.1%) based on frequency. The J gene is TRBJ2-7, the V gene TRBV6-2 or TRBV6-3; the D gene TCRdb calls, TRBD1, cannot be checked with no DNA. Germline loops: CDR1 MNHEY, CDR2 SVGEGT. The CDR3 length is 14 residues. CDR3 in amino acids: CASSGRTGGYEQYF.

The chain carries TRBV4-3 and TRBJ2-7. The germline V gene encodes CDR1 LGHNA and CDR2 YSLEER. The CDR3 spans 14 residues. CDR3 sequence reads: CASSQDSFSYEQYF.

This clonotype is deemed medium-sized (0.01 to 0.1%) by its frequency. The chain uses TRBV20-1 and TRBJ2-2; TCRdb's D call, TRBD2, is unchecked because there is no DNA. CDR1 is DFQATT, CDR2 SNEGSKA, per germline (reference sequence). The CDR3 extends over 15 amino acids. The chain's CDR3 is CSARDGTSDTGELFF.

This clonotype counts as medium-sized by frequency. V gene TRBV18 combines with J gene TRBJ2-1; no DNA is available, so the TRBD2 call from TCRdb remains unchecked. Germline V gene sequence: CDR1 KGHSH, CDR2 LQKENI. The CDR3 has 15 amino acids. The CDR3 reads CASSPTSGRNNEQFF.

Its frequency marks this clonotype as medium-sized (0.01 to 0.1%). This rearrangement joins TRBV12-3 or TRBV12-4 to TRBJ1-3; checking the TCRdb D call of TRBD1 is not possible without DNA. The CDR3 extends over 15 amino acids. The CDR3 sequence: CASTTDRASGNTIYF.

By frequency, this clonotype is medium-sized. The CDR3 loop is CASSHAPDRTEAFF. The rearrangement links TRBV7-2 to TRBJ1-1; as DNA is missing, the TRBD1 call by TCRdb cannot be tested. There are 14 residues in the CDR3. The germline gives CDR1 SGHTA, CDR2 FQGNSA.

Considering frequency, this clonotype is medium-sized. V gene TRBV20-1 combines with J gene TRBJ2-1; TCRdb gives TRBD1 as the D gene, but with no DNA this cannot be confirmed. CDR3 length equals 15 residues. Germline V CDR1 and CDR2: DFQATT, SNEGSKA (reference sequence). This chain's CDR3 is CSARDWDGTFNEQFF.

This clonotype is identified as medium-sized (0.01 to 0.1%) from frequency. The chain uses TRBV7-9 and TRBJ2-1. Germline V lookup: CDR1 SEHNR, CDR2 FQNEAQ (reference sequence). The CDR3 length is 15 residues. The CDR3 here is CASSLISDKYNEQFF. The variable domain in full, with the rest retrieved from reference TRBV7-9 and TRBJ2-1, is DTGVSQNPRHKITKRGQNVTFRCDPISEHNRLYWYRQTLGQGPEFLTYFQNEAQLEKSRLLSDRFSAERPKGSFSTLEIQRTEQGDSAMYLCASSLISDKYNEQFFGPGTRLTVL.

This clonotype is medium-sized by frequency. The chain recombines TRBV20-1 with TRBJ2-1; TCRdb gives TRBD2 as the D gene, but with no DNA this cannot be confirmed. There are 14 residues in the CDR3. The germline V gene encodes CDR1 DFQATT and CDR2 SNEGSKA (reference sequence). The CDR3 spells CSASSGGTYNEQFF.

The rearrangement joins TRBV4-3 to TRBJ2-3; TCRdb returns TRBD2, unconfirmable since there is no DNA. Germline V gene lookup returns CDR1 LGHNA and CDR2 YSLEER. The CDR3 covers 16 residues. The CDR3 loop reads CASSSNSGTGADTQYF.

Frequency places this clonotype as medium-sized. The rearrangement joins TRBV19 to TRBJ1-1. The germline CDR1 and CDR2 sequences are LNHDA and SQIVND (reference sequence). The CDR3 length is 11 residues. The CDR3 spells CASKAWTEAFF.

This clonotype registers medium-sized (0.01 to 0.1%) by frequency. V and J are TRBV19 and TRBJ1-2; checking the TCRdb D call of TRBD1 is not possible without DNA. Germline V gene data show CDR1 as LNHDA and CDR2 as SQIVND (reference sequence). There are 16 residues in the CDR3. This CDR3 reads CASSISSPALPGGYTF.

Measured by frequency, this clonotype is large. This chain joins TRBV12-3 or TRBV12-4 and TRBJ2-6. The CDR3 is made up of 13 amino acids. The chain's CDR3 is CASSLAGANVLTF.

This clonotype ranks as medium-sized in terms of frequency. The chain joins TRBV7-6 to TRBJ2-7. The germline CDR1 and CDR2 sequences are SGHVS and FNYEAQ. The CDR3 length is 14 residues. The CDR3 reads CASSPELGTYEQYF. The full variable domain, completed using reference TRBV7-6 and TRBJ2-7, is GAGVSQSPRYKVTKRGQDVALRCDPISGHVSLYWYRQALGQGPEFLTYFNYEAQQDKSGLPNDRFSAERPEGSISTLTIQRTEQRDSAMYRCASSPELGTYEQYFGPGTRLTVT.

The rearrangement joins TRBV15 to TRBJ2-7; TCRdb names TRBD2, which stays unverified in the absence of DNA. CDR1 LNHNV and CDR2 YYDKDF come from the germline V gene (reference sequence). The CDR3 consists of 15 residues. This chain's CDR3 is CATSVRSYPGAEQYF.